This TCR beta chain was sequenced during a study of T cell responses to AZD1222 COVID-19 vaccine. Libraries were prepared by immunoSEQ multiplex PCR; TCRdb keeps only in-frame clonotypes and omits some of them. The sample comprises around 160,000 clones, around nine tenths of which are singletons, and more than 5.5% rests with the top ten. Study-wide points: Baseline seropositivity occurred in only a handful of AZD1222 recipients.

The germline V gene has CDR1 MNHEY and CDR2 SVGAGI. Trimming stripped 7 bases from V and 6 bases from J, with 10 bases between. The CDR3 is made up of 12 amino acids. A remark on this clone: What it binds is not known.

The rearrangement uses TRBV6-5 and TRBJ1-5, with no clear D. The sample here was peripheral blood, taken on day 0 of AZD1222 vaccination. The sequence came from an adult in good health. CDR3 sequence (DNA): TGTGCCAGCATCCCCCTAACTCAGCCCCAGCATTTT. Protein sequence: CASIPLTQPQHF.